The rows below give T cell receptor beta chains drawn from one sample of a study of regulatory T cells in long-lasting Graves disease. TCRdb recomputed calls from the multiplex PCR reads with MiXCR, one row per CDR3 protein. Here the sample spans around 330,000 distinct CDR3 sequences, 15% to 20% being singletons. The sequences come from peripheral blood mononuclear cells (PBMCs), collected at new diagnosis, from a patient treated with antithyroid drugs. Source of these receptors: a female donor with Graves disease. Each CDR3 is given with its conserved first and last residue. A D gene is named only where the DNA matches it firmly. Expanded clones are given a class, and other clones once, few, many or no size at all.

j_call,v_call,d_call,clone_size,cdr3_aa,cdr3_nt
TRBJ1-2,TRBV6-1,.,many,CASRETGNYGYTF,TGTGCCAGCAGGGAGACAGGAAACTATGGCTACACCTTC
TRBJ1-5,TRBV30,.,many,CAWSVLWRKRSNQPQHF,TGTGCCTGGAGTGTACTATGGAGGAAGCGCAGCAATCAGCCCCAGCATTTT
TRBJ2-2,TRBV19,.,.,CASSRRGGGWELFF,TGTGCCAGTAGCCGGAGGGGTGGGGGATGGGAGCTGTTTTTT
TRBJ2-3,TRBV6-2/TRBV6-3,TRBD2,many,CASSYAGLAGDVSTDTQYF,TGTGCCAGCAGTTACGCTGGCCTAGCGGGAGATGTCAGCACAGATACGCAGTATTTT
TRBJ1-1,TRBV2,.,.,CASTSKGGGTEAFF,TGTGCCAGCACCTCCAAGGGGGGAGGTACTGAAGCTTTCTTT
TRBJ2-2,TRBV5-1,TRBD2,.,CASSYPRGTSGSWPGPGELFF,TGCGCCAGCAGCTATCCCAGGGGGACTAGCGGGAGCTGGCCGGGGCCCGGGGAGCTGTTTTTT
TRBJ2-1,TRBV2,.,.,CASSADRSSYNEQFF,TGTGCCAGCAGTGCGGACCGCAGCTCCTACAATGAGCAGTTCTTC
TRBJ2-1,TRBV6-4,TRBD2,many,CASSSTSGRVSYNEQFF,TGTGCCAGCAGCTCTACTAGCGGGAGAGTCTCCTACAATGAGCAGTTCTTC
TRBJ2-5,TRBV27,.,many,CASSRQRVETQYF,TGTGCCAGCAGCCGACAAAGGGTAGAGACCCAGTACTTC
TRBJ1-1,TRBV28,.,many,CASSLGGGLNTEAFF,TGTGCCAGCAGTTTAGGAGGGGGACTGAACACTGAAGCTTTCTTT
TRBJ2-5,TRBV6-1,.,few,CASSDPGRYHF,TGTGCCAGCAGTGACCCCGGAAGGTACCACTTC
TRBJ2-1,TRBV12-3/TRBV12-4,TRBD2,many,CASSVGTSGNNEQFF,TGTGCCAGCAGTGTAGGGACTAGCGGGAACAATGAGCAGTTCTTC
TRBJ2-1,TRBV7-9,TRBD2,.,CASSPGTIPSSYNEQFF,TGTGCCAGCAGCCCAGGGACTATCCCGAGCTCCTACAATGAGCAGTTCTTC
TRBJ2-3,TRBV11-3,.,many,CASSLAFTDTQYF,TGTGCCAGCAGCTTAGCCTTCACAGATACGCAGTATTTT
TRBJ2-7,TRBV7-9,.,once,CASSLYQGPPYEQYF,TGTGCCAGCAGCCTTTACCAGGGGCCCCCCTACGAGCAGTACTTC
TRBJ2-1,TRBV20-1,TRBD1,many,CSVLKPGQGYNEQFF,TGCAGTGTTCTTAAGCCGGGACAGGGCTACAATGAGCAGTTCTTC
TRBJ2-1,TRBV30,.,.,CAWQTGWEQFF,TGTGCCTGGCAAACAGGTTGGGAGCAGTTCTTC
TRBJ2-7,TRBV24-1,.,.,CATSDLHSADEQYF,TGTGCCACCAGTGATCTCCACAGTGCCGACGAGCAGTACTTC
TRBJ2-3,TRBV20-1,.,many,CSARDLARTDTQYF,TGCAGTGCTAGAGATTTAGCTCGCACAGATACGCAGTATTTT
TRBJ1-1,TRBV28,.,many,CASRAGGVSFF,TGTGCCAGCAGGGCCGGGGGGGTATCTTTCTTT
TRBJ2-5,TRBV28,TRBD2,many,CASSFDGGETQYF,TGTGCCAGCAGTTTTGACGGGGGGGAGACCCAGTACTTC
TRBJ2-3,TRBV24-1,TRBD2,many,CATSNSGITDTQYF,TGTGCCACCTCTAATAGCGGGATCACAGATACGCAGTATTTT
TRBJ2-1,TRBV5-1,.,many,CASSYAGYNEQFF,TGCGCCAGCAGCTACGCGGGGTACAATGAGCAGTTCTTC
TRBJ2-1,TRBV20-1,.,many,CSARDPYSSYNEQFF,TGCAGTGCCCGGGACCCTTATAGCTCCTACAATGAGCAGTTCTTC
TRBJ2-1,TRBV12-3/TRBV12-4,.,many,CASSPEAQFNEQFF,TGTGCCAGCAGTCCAGAGGCTCAATTCAATGAGCAGTTCTTC
TRBJ1-1,TRBV5-4,.,few,CASSLSGGENTEAFF,TGTGCCAGCAGCCTCTCTGGGGGAGAGAACACTGAAGCTTTCTTT
TRBJ2-1,TRBV11-2,TRBD2,many,CASRLAGFYNEQFF,TGTGCCAGCAGACTAGCGGGATTTTACAATGAGCAGTTCTTC
TRBJ2-5,TRBV5-6,TRBD2,.,CASSPSGRRAETQYF,TGTGCCAGCAGCCCTAGCGGGAGAAGGGCAGAGACCCAGTACTTC
TRBJ2-3,TRBV27,.,.,CASSPPSQGTLGTDTQYF,TGTGCCAGCAGTCCACCTTCACAGGGGACTTTGGGCACAGATACGCAGTATTTT
TRBJ1-3,TRBV30,.,.,CAWSKTLGNTIYF,TGTGCCTGGAGTAAAACTCTGGGGAACACCATATATTTT
TRBJ1-2,TRBV19,.,few,CASSTYNPGYGYTF,TGTGCCAGTAGTACCTACAACCCAGGGTATGGCTACACCTTC
TRBJ2-7,TRBV5-1,.,many,CASSLRPPPDEQYF,TGCGCCAGCAGCTTGAGACCCCCGCCGGACGAGCAGTACTTC
TRBJ2-3,TRBV11-2,.,many,CASSNDRRTDTQYF,TGTGCCAGCAGCAATGACAGACGCACAGATACGCAGTATTTT
TRBJ1-2,TRBV12-3/TRBV12-4,TRBD1,.,CASRDRGDYGYTF,TGTGCCAGCAGGGACAGGGGGGACTATGGCTACACCTTC
TRBJ2-2,TRBV2,.,many,CASSESGASTGELFF,TGTGCCAGCAGTGAATCGGGGGCGAGCACCGGGGAGCTGTTTTTT
TRBJ2-5,TRBV7-9,.,few,CASSLKGETQYF,TGTGCCAGCAGCTTAAAGGGGGAGACCCAGTACTTC
TRBJ1-4,TRBV9,TRBD1,many,CASSSAGGTNEKLFF,TGTGCCAGCAGCTCTGCAGGGGGCACTAATGAAAAACTGTTTTTT
TRBJ2-7,TRBV11-2,TRBD2,many,CATGGVDYEQYF,TGTGCCACGGGGGGGGTAGACTACGAGCAGTACTTC
TRBJ2-7,TRBV11-2,TRBD1,.,CASSQGGTGSYEQYF,TGTGCCAGCAGCCAGGGCGGGACAGGCTCCTACGAGCAGTACTTC
TRBJ2-7,TRBV11-3,TRBD1,many,CASSWGQGPGEQYF,TGTGCCAGCAGCTGGGGACAGGGACCGGGAGAGCAGTACTTC
TRBJ2-7,TRBV10-3,.,.,CASTGPTYEQYF,TGTGCCAGCACGGGACCAACCTACGAGCAGTACTTC
TRBJ2-7,TRBV30,.,many,CAWSNSLGSYEQYF,TGTGCCTGGAGTAACAGCTTAGGGTCCTACGAGCAGTACTTC
TRBJ1-1,TRBV6-5,TRBD1,few,CASSSLDRLNTEAFF,TGTGCCAGCAGTTCTCTGGACAGGCTGAACACTGAAGCTTTCTTT
TRBJ1-5,TRBV12-3/TRBV12-4,.,many,CASSGAPNAPQHF,TGTGCCAGCAGCGGTGCCCCCAACGCGCCCCAGCATTTT
TRBJ2-1,TRBV20-1,TRBD2,many,CSARTTSGSDEQFF,TGCAGTGCTAGGACAACTAGCGGGAGTGATGAGCAGTTCTTC